The sequence of this T cell receptor beta chain was determined in a study of blood T cell repertoires in COVID-19 (dated by TCRdb to 2018 to 2021). With regard to the full study: Samples covering the acute and convalescent phases of COVID-19 were provided by collaborators in the United States, Italy and Spain. The material from the prospective study consisted of cDNA or gDNA derived from T cells, B-cell-depleted T cells, or PBMCs. The dataset comprised deeply sampled blood TCRbeta repertoires from subjects exposed to, actively infected with, or recovered from COVID-19. Where HLA class I and class II types were available, the types were taken from metadata supplied by the sample provider, not from assay-based typing. The samples were drawn from the first 160 participants of the ongoing ImmuneRACE study and from 1,200 or so subjects provided by 6 global collaborators. Nearly every sample came with metadata listing a de-identified subject ID, COVID-19 status, age in years and sex. The repertoires were made available in a free public database intended to serve as a resource for research on the immune response to SARS-CoV-2.

The investigation overall reported the following: Clinical and demographic metadata were provided uncurated, with the amount varying by source and participant.

This clone was seen more than once but under ten times. There is no known antigen for this receptor. No quality values exist for individual bases; no much larger clone is one base distant. TCRbeta CDR3 regions were amplified from genomic DNA by means of the immunoSEQ Assay, a bias-controlled multiplex PCR. The original methods were these. The number of nucleated cells in each sample was estimated from the amplification of reference gene primers within the assay. To quantify the absolute abundance of each unique TCRbeta CDR3 rearrangement, sequence reads were collapsed and filtered. For each sample, productive Simpson clonality was calculated as the square root of Simpson's diversity index across productive rearrangements. TCRdb obtained this table from immuneACCESS and retained in-frame rearrangements with V and J assigned. These tables miss some clones; where compared with another copy, unresolved V genes account for less than half of the shortfall, and the remainder is unexplained. V and J calls and clone size are given by that table; D and trimming were obtained from the DNA. This sample is represented by 200,000 to 250,000 clones; 80% to 90% of them were singletons. The ten largest clones capture 8.5% to 12% of the sample.

In the germline V gene, CDR1 corresponds to SGHDT and CDR2 to YYEEEE. V drops 7 bases and J drops 6 bases, leaving 14 bases in between. CDR3 length: 14 amino acids, cysteine to phenylalanine. Only the CDR3 part of the read is kept: 42 bases, read in frame from the first base. Collaborating institutions collected whole blood in K2EDTA tubes following their own protocols. Collaborator samples were shipped for TCRbeta analysis as frozen whole blood, isolated PBMCs, or DNA extracted from either sample type. Sequences were obtained from peripheral blood. The chain couples TRBV5-6 to TRBJ1-6; a tentative D match to TRBD1 spans 5 bases. The clonotype originates from a woman older than 75 with acute or convalescent COVID-19. The CDR3: CASSSTGGNSPLHF. The nucleotide sequence is TGTGCCAGCTCCTCAACGGGGGGTAATTCACCCCTCCACTTT.